Many counts were recorded for the clone carrying this TCR beta chain. Its antigen is unknown. Trimming removed 3 bases at V and 4 bases at J, with 10 bases between. Germline loops: CDR1 MDHEN, CDR2 SYDVKM. This CDR3 comprises 15 residues. The data belong to a study of Graves' ophthalmopathy and Graves' hyperthyroidism. Study observations and caveats: Appearing in blood as well were most expanded thyroid clonotypes above 0.001 frequency.

CDR3 regions of TCR beta were amplified from RNA transcripts. The authors performed first-round RT-PCR with HTBI primers and then a second-round multiplex PCR. From the multiplex PCR reads, TCRdb called clonotypes with MiXCR, one entry per CDR3 protein. This sample carries hundreds of thousands of distinct CDR3 sequences, 22% of them seen once, and the ten largest clones take around 6.5%. Absence of ophthalmopathy within 18 months of follow-up defined stable hyperthyroidism. As the starting material, approximately 10 ml of fresh peripheral blood yielded the PBMCs. The V call is TRBV28, the J call TRBJ1-6; no clear D. The TCR comes from a young woman with stable Graves' hyperthyroidism. Some clones in this sample may be carry-over from other donors' samples. Sequenced material: peripheral blood. The CDR3 bases are TGTGCCAGCAGTTTGGGTGTTCGTTATAATTCACCCCTCCACTTT. This encodes CASSLGVRYNSPLHF.